This TCR beta chain was sequenced in a study of blood T cell repertoires in COVID-19. Study context: Samples taken during acute and convalescent COVID-19 were collected in the United States, Italy and Spain. T cells, B-cell-depleted T cells, or PBMCs provided the cDNA or gDNA that served as material.

Before being deemed recovered, Cohort 3 donors had two negative PCRs, clearance, or symptom resolution. TCRdb's table, derived via immunoSEQ multiplex PCR, lists solely in-frame clones and lacks some. The data contain 200,000 to 250,000 clones, roughly 88% of them singletons. The CDR3 runs 13 residues. Trimming stripped 4 bases from V and 4 bases from J, with 9 bases between. Germline V CDR1 and CDR2: SGHNT, YYREEE (reference sequence). The rearrangement links TRBV5-4 to TRBJ2-1, with D possibly being TRBD1 (6 bases). This sequence originates from a woman aged 50 to 60 who had recovered from COVID-19. The sample consisted of PBMCs or T cells enriched from blood (not recorded which). The CDR3 protein is CASSVTGYNEQFF. The CDR3 coding sequence is TGTGCCAGCAGCGTTACAGGGTACAATGAGCAGTTCTTC.